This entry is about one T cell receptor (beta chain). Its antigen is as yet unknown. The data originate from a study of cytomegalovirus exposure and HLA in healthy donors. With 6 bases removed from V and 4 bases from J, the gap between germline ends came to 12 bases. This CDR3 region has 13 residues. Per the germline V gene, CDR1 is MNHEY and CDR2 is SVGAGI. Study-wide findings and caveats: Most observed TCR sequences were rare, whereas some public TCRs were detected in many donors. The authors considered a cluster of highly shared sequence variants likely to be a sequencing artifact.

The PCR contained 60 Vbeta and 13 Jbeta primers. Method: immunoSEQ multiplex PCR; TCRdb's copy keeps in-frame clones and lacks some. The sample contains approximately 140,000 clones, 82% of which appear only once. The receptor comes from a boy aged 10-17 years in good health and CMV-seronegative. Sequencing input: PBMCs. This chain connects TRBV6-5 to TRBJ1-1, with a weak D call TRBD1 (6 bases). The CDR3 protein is CASRNGQRTEAFF. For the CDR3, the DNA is TGTGCCAGCAGGAATGGACAGCGCACTGAAGCTTTCTTT.